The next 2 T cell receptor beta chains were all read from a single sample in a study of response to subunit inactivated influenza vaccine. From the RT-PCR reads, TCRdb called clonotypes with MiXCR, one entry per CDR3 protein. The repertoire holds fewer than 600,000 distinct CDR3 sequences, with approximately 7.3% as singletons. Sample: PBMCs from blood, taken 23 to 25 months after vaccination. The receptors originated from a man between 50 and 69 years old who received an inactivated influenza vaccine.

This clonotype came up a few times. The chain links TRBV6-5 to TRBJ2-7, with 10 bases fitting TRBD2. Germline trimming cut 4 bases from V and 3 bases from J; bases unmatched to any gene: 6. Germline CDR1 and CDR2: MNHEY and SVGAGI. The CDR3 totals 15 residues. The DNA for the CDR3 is TGTGCCAGCAGTTCAAGCGGGAGGGCCTTCTACGAGCAGTACTTC. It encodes CASSSSGRAFYEQYF.

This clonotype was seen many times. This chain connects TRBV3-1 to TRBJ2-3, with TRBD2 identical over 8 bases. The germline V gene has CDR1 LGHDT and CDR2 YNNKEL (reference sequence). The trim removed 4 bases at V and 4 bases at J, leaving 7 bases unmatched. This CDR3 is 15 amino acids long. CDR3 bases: TGTGCCAGCAGCCCGGGACTAGAGACACCAGATACGCAGTATTTT. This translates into CASSPGLETPDTQYF.